The 8 T cell receptor beta chains in this list originate from one sample, sequenced in a study of pediatric ulcerative colitis. Data came from immunoSEQ multiplex PCR; TCRdb stores just in-frame clones and leaves some out. The data hold 55,000 to 65,000 clones, with 77% observed a single time. What was sequenced was blood. These receptors were collected from a boy between 10 and 17 years old with moderate ulcerative colitis.

The CDR3 DNA reads as TGTGCCTGGAACCTAGGGAATGAGCAGTTCTTC. Translating it yields CAWNLGNEQFF. The rearrangement links TRBV30 to TRBJ2-1; D not resolved. V lost 4 bases and J lost 7, with 8 bases in between. This CDR3 has 11 residues. CDR1 is GTSNPN, CDR2 SVGIG, per germline (reference sequence).

In nucleotides, the CDR3 is TGTGCCAGCAGTGAAGACAGGGACATGACTGAAGCTTTCTTT. It encodes CASSEDRDMTEAFF. This chain joins TRBV6-4 and TRBJ1-1; 7 nucleotides agree with TRBD1. The germline CDR1 and CDR2 sequences are MRHNA and SNTAGT. This CDR3 contains 14 residues. J was trimmed by 5 bases and V by 3 bases; bases with no gene match: 6.

This sequence joins TRBV5-1 and TRBJ2-7; TRBD1 aligns across 7 bases. Trimming cost V 0 bases and J 0 bases; bases outside gene matches: 9. Germline lookup yields CDR1 SGHRS and CDR2 YFSETQ. This CDR3 comprises 17 residues. CDR3 DNA: TGCGCCAGCAGCTTGGCAATGACACAGGGGCCCTCCTACGAGCAGTACTTC. Translation: CASSLAMTQGPSYEQYF.

The rearrangement uses TRBV11-3 and TRBJ2-6; the match to TRBD1 covers 8 bases. CDR1 and CDR2 from the germline V gene are SGHNT and YENEEA. The V gene end was trimmed by 6 bases and the J gene end by 4 bases; junction bases not matched to a gene: 8. The CDR3 contains 16 residues. This chain's CDR3 is CASSFGTGPGANVLTF. CDR3 DNA: TGTGCCAGCAGTTTTGGGACAGGACCCGGGGCCAACGTCCTGACTTTC.

This clone was observed a handful of times. The rearrangement uses TRBV7-9 and TRBJ1-3; perhaps TRBD1 as D (6 bases). Trimming removed 2 bases from V and 8 bases from J, with 13 bases in between. The germline CDR1 and CDR2 sequences are SEHNR and FQNEAQ (reference sequence). The CDR3 is 14 residues long. The chain's CDR3 is CASSLNRAGDTIYF. The CDR3 DNA is TGTGCCAGCAGCTTAAACAGGGCCGGAGACACCATATATTTT.

The chain joins TRBV5-1 to TRBJ2-3; D gene ambiguous. CDR3 length: 15 amino acids. Germline CDR1 and CDR2: SGHRS and YFSETQ. Trimming shortened V by 0 bases and J by 1 base, and 9 bases separated the two germline ends. The CDR3, as DNA: TGCGCCAGCAGCTTGGGGTCCTCCCGCACAGATACGCAGTATTTT. Encoded protein: CASSLGSSRTDTQYF.

The chain links TRBV4-1 to TRBJ1-5; 7 bases fit TRBD1. Germline assignment: CDR1 MGHRA and CDR2 YSYEKL. Trimming cost V 4 bases and J 1 base; bases outside gene matches: 7. The CDR3 is 16 residues long. The CDR3, as DNA: TGCGCCAGCAGCCTCAGGGGGGAGGGAAGCAATCAGCCCCAGCATTTT. It is translated as CASSLRGEGSNQPQHF.

This clone has a handful of counts. This chain joins TRBV6-1 and TRBJ2-7; 7 nucleotides align to TRBD1. Trimming cost V 7 bases and J 2 bases; bases outside gene matches: 5. The CDR3 has 13 residues. Germline V lookup: CDR1 MNHNS, CDR2 SASEGT. For the CDR3, the DNA is TGTGCCAGCACTATGACAGGGACCTACGAGCAGTACTTC. Amino acid sequence: CASTMTGTYEQYF.